This T cell receptor beta chain is from a study of shared clonotypes between healthy human individuals. In the study overall: Samples came from two female and a few male donors aged 18 to 49. Findings of the study overall: Generally, naive subsets came out with larger estimated richness than memory subsets.

Every donor was a Caucasian adult from Nashville, Tennessee. The CDR3 extends over 15 amino acids. V lost 8 bases, J lost 3 bases, and 6 bases stayed unmatched. CDR1 and CDR2 from the germline V gene are ENHRY and SYGVKD. Clones were read by immunoSEQ multiplex PCR, and TCRdb kept only the in-frame ones, dropping some. This sample has about 2.5 million clones, with around 93% found just once. A note on this clone: Its specificity is unknown.

J is TRBJ2-7 and V is TRBV10-3; TRBD2 aligns across 14 bases. The sample comprised naive CD4+ T cells from PBMCs. The subset: CD45RA+ positively selected. This TCR came from a man younger than 35 in good health. Some clones in this sample may be carry-over from other donors' samples. The CDR3 is CAIGGTSGRSYEQYF. Written as DNA, the CDR3 is TGTGCCATCGGAGGGACTAGCGGGAGAAGCTACGAGCAGTACTTC.